This entry lists 9 T cell receptor beta chains sequenced from one sample in a study of blood T cell repertoires in COVID-19. The protocol was immunoSEQ multiplex PCR, while the TCRdb copy is restricted to in-frame clones and leaves out a portion. Of more than 95,000 clones in the sample, roughly 80% are singletons; the top ten hold 18%. Sequencing used peripheral blood. Source of these receptors: an elderly man with acute or convalescent COVID-19.

This clone was counted a single time. The gene calls are TRBV4-3 and TRBJ2-7; D perhaps matches TRBD2 (7 bases). V lost 2 bases and J lost 4, with 15 bases in between. The CDR3 totals 15 residues. Germline loops: CDR1 LGHNA, CDR2 YSLEER. The CDR3 region is CASSQRAGARYEQYF. The CDR3 region has the DNA TGCGCCAGCAGCCAAAGGGCGGGGGCGAGGTACGAGCAGTACTTC.

The chain has TRBV16 and TRBJ1-4; 8 bases agree with TRBD1. The CDR3 runs to 13 residues. Germline V gene data show CDR1 as KGHSY and CDR2 as FQNENV. V was pared by 6 bases and J by 13 bases, with 10 bases of the junction left unmatched. CDR3 in DNA: TGTGCCAGCAGTCTTAGGAGTGGACAGGGACTGTTTTTT. The encoded protein is CASSLRSGQGLFF.

The V and J genes are TRBV27 and TRBJ2-7, with TRBD1 identical over 7 bases. The germline gives CDR1 MNHEY, CDR2 SMNVEV (reference sequence). The CDR3 is made up of 13 amino acids. V shed 10 bases and J 3 bases; nucleotides not matched to a gene: 9. The CDR3 protein is CATHGQGDYEQYF. The CDR3 bases are TGTGCCACCCATGGGCAGGGGGACTACGAGCAGTACTTC.

V usage is TRBV18 and J usage is TRBJ2-5; a weak D match, TRBD2 (5 bases). Germline assignment: CDR1 KGHSH and CDR2 LQKENI. The CDR3 sequence is 14 residues long. The germline V and J ends were trimmed by 3 bases and 4 bases, with 12 bases remaining between them. CDR3 in DNA: TGTGCCAGCTCACCTAAGGGAGAAGGAGAGACCCAGTACTTC. Its translation: CASSPKGEGETQYF. Complete variable domain (other parts from reference TRBV18 and TRBJ2-5): NAGVMQNPRHLVRRRGQEARLRCSPMKGHSHVYWYRQLPEEGLKFMVYLQKENIIDESGMPKERFSAEFPKEGPSILRIQQVVRGDSAAYFCASSPKGEGETQYFGPGTRLLVL.

This clone is a singleton in its sample. The CDR3 spells CASSSGGRETQYF. The CDR3 DNA follows: TGTGCCAGCAGCTCGGGGGGCAGAGAGACCCAGTACTTC. The chain uses TRBV7-9 and TRBJ2-5; weak D call: TRBD2 (7 bases). Germline CDR1 reads SEHNR; CDR2 reads FQNEAQ (reference sequence). The V and J ends lost 4 bases and 4 bases respectively, with 10 bases between them. The CDR3 has 13 residues.

The chain is built from TRBV6-1 and TRBJ2-1; 9 positions agree with TRBD1. CDR1 and CDR2 (germline): MNHNS, SASEGT. The CDR3 is 17 amino acids. The J segment lost 4 bases and the V segment lost 4 bases, leaving 11 bases of the junction unmatched. CDR3 sequence: CASSVGPTGGKYNEQFF. CDR3 coding DNA: TGTGCCAGCAGTGTGGGTCCGACAGGGGGTAAATACAATGAGCAGTTCTTC.

The CDR3 sequence is CASSLGEGGAFF. CDR3 nucleotide sequence: TGTGCCAGCAGTTTAGGGGAGGGCGGAGCTTTCTTT. The rearrangement joins TRBV28 to TRBJ1-1; D is unclear. The V gene's germline CDR1 is MDHEN and CDR2 SYDVKM. The CDR3 is made up of 12 amino acids. The ends were cut back, 2 bases at V and 10 bases at J, with 11 bases in the middle.

The rearrangement joins TRBV30 to TRBJ1-4; a possible D gene is TRBD1 (6 bases). Trimming left V 0 bases short and J 5 bases short, with 13 bases between. The CDR3 totals 15 residues. Germline values: CDR1 GTSNPN, CDR2 SVGIG (reference sequence). This chain's CDR3 is CAWSVQGQTNEKLFF. DNA for the CDR3: TGTGCCTGGAGTGTACAAGGACAGACAAATGAAAAACTGTTTTTT.

The DNA of the CDR3 is TGTGCCAGCAGCGTATCATCAAGGGGTGAAAAACTGTTTTTT. Its translation is CASSVSSRGEKLFF. The chain couples TRBV9 to TRBJ1-4; D might be TRBD1 (5 bases). CDR3 length: 14 amino acids. V was pared by 1 base and J by 7 bases, with 11 bases between. Germline CDR1 and CDR2: SGDLS and YYNGEE.